This TCR beta chain was sequenced during a study of blood T cell repertoires in COVID-19. Across the whole study: COVID-19 samples from acute and convalescent phases originated in the United States, Italy and Spain.

In the original workflow: Amplification with reference gene primers provided the estimates of nucleated cell counts. The method was immunoSEQ multiplex PCR; TCRdb's version includes in-frame clones alone and lacks a portion of them. V and J calls and clone size are those listed in that table; D and trimming were worked out from the DNA. The sample gives 250,000 to 350,000 clones, approximately 85% of which show up once; more than 4% is in the top ten. In terms of age and location, participants ranged from roughly 18 to 100 years and lived in about 25 US areas. Clinical histories supplied by participants themselves formed the basis of cohort assignment. The CDR3 is 13 residues long. CDR1 WSHSY and CDR2 SAAADI come from the germline V gene. Deletions cut 7 bases from V and 5 bases from J, with 14 bases between.

Sequencing was carried out using PBMCs or T cells enriched from blood (not recorded which). This TCR came from a woman in her 30s who had recovered from COVID-19. The V and J genes are TRBV10-2 and TRBJ1-1; D is perhaps TRBD1 (5 bases). CDR3 protein: CASNKLGATEAFF. CDR3 bases: TGCGCCAGCAATAAGCTAGGGGCTACTGAAGCTTTCTTT.